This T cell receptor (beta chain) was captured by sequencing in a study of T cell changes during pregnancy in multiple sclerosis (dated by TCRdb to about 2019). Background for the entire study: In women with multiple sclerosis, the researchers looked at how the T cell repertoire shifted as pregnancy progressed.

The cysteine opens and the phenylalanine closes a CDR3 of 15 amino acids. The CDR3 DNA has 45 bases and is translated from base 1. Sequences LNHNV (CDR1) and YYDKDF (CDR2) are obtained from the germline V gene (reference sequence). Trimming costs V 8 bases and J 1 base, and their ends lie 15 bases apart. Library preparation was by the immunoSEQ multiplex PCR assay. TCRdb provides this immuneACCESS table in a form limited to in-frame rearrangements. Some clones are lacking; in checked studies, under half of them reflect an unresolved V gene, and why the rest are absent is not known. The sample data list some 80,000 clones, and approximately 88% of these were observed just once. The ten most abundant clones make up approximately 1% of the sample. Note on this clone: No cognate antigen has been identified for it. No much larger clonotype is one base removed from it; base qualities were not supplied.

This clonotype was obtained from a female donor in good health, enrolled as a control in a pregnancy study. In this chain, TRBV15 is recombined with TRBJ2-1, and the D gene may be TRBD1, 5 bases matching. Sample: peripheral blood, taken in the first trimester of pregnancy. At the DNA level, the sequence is TGTGCCACCTCCCAACGGGCAGGGTCCTACAATGAGCAGTTCTTC. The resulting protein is CATSQRAGSYNEQFF.